This T cell receptor (beta chain) was profiled in a study of graft-versus-host responses after intestinal transplantation (dated by TCRdb to the early 2020s). About the study as a whole: Multivisceral, liver-intestinal, or isolated intestinal transplants were received by the recipients. Samples from three later patients were sequenced in-house on an Illumina MiSeq with MiXCR processing rather than by the commercial service. Graft-versus-host and host-versus-graft alloreactive T cell clones were tracked in the graft, circulation and bone marrow after intestinal transplantation using bulk TCR-beta CDR3 sequencing. Every recipient was given anti-thymocyte globulin induction, followed by approximately three years of maintenance tacrolimus and steroids. To identify alloreactive clones, pre-transplant mixed lymphocyte reaction products were sequenced and then compared with unstimulated pre-transplant donor and recipient T cells. A peak of at least 4% donor T cells among recipient peripheral blood mononuclear cells was the definition used for donor T cell macrochimerism. The cohort enrolled fewer than 25 intestinal transplant recipients including one retransplant, and a few patients lacking pretransplant specimens were excluded. Here is what the overall study found, with its caveats: GvH clones turned up in recipient bone marrow, with some appearing earlier in ileal mucosa or blood, a pattern consistent with an intestinal mucosal origin. Conclusions were limited by the relatively low number and heterogeneity of intestinal transplant patients. High GvH to HvG T cell clonal ratios were observed in the allografts of patients with donor T cell macrochimerism. Peak levels of circulating GvH clones were associated with declines in HvG clones early after transplant.

Receptors were amplified or captured by the immunoSEQ multiplex PCR assay. For most patients, genomic DNA was isolated using the Qiagen DNeasy Blood and Tissue Kit and was shipped frozen to Adaptive Biotechnologies for TCR sequencing. For most patients, genomic DNA was subjected to high-throughput TCR-beta CDR3 sequencing by Adaptive Biotechnologies. The source study handled its data this way. TCR sequencing data were retrieved from Adaptive's ImmunoSEQ software for about 17 patients, whereas a few other patients were processed with MiXCR and VDJtools. To correct CD4 versus CD8 sorting errors, sequences present in both subsets at a frequency ratio below 5:1 were removed. CDR3 nucleotide sequences shared by donor and recipient were removed because the origin of these sequences could not be assigned. To be classed as alloreactive, a clone needed at least 2-fold expansion over unstimulated cells and a minimum CFSE-low frequency of 0.002% (template counts) or 0.001% (read counts). Clones detected in sequenced pre-transplant spleen, lymph node, or MLR CFSE-low populations of the donor or recipient were defined as mappable. Cumulative frequency of alloreactive clones was calculated as a percentage of all sequences weighted by copy number. TCRdb provides this immuneACCESS table in a form limited to in-frame rearrangements. Some clones are lacking; in checked studies, under half of them reflect an unresolved V gene, and why the rest are absent is not known. V and J calls and clone size follow that table, whereas D and trimming were derived from the DNA. Counted in this sample were about 70,000 clones; roughly 87% of them appeared once. The ten largest make up approximately 1.3% of the sample.

Its CDR3 holds 14 amino acids, cysteine through phenylalanine. The DNA shown is the 42-base CDR3, in frame from base 1. CDR1 and CDR2, per the germline V gene (reference sequence), are SGHNT and YYREEE. Ends trimmed: V by 6 bases, J by 5 bases; bases unmatched to a gene: 8. Taken with the paper, the label for time point translates to: cells obtained before transplantation from donor or recipient. CD3+CD4+ and CD3+CD8+ populations were FACS-sorted from unstimulated pre-transplant donor and recipient cells taken from spleen or lymph nodes. On this clone itself: The clone's antigen remains unknown. One base away there is no much larger clone; base qualities are not given.

The sequence came from a human donor who received an intestinal transplant. Rearrangement joined TRBV5-4 to TRBJ2-5, with 9 bases aligning to TRBD2. The specimen was unstimulated CD8+ T cells sorted from spleen or lymph node cells, collected before intestinal transplant. The CDR3 sequence is CASKPSGEEETQYF. The DNA reads as follows: TGTGCCAGCAAGCCTAGCGGGGAGGAGGAGACCCAGTACTTC.